This entry lists 3 T cell receptor beta chains sequenced from one sample in a study of T cell repertoires in cytomegalovirus infection (dated by TCRdb to the late 2010s). TCRdb shows the sequencer as Illumina HiSeq 1500. The public reads were reprocessed in TCRdb via fastp at Q25 and MiXCR, keeping in-frame beta chains. Each CDR3 protein appears once, grouped with its most common genes and DNA. The sample yields 640,000 or so distinct CDR3 sequences; roughly 33% were counted once. Clones ranked in the top ten supply roughly 18% of the sample. The treatment or condition label of this sample denotes: in vitro stimulation with specific CMV peptide epitopes to enrich CMV-specific T cells. What these receptors recognize is not known. The sequencing used cultured PBMCs, collected from culture after CMV antigen stimulation. The receptors were gathered from a human donor in good health (CMV status not recorded). Some clones in this sample may be carry-over from other donors' samples.

This clonotype was seen repeatedly, ten times or more. The rearrangement joins TRBV7-9 to TRBJ1-5; no definite D call. This CDR3 comprises 12 residues. Trimming took 3 bases from V and 5 from J, leaving 5 bases between them. CDR1 and CDR2 (germline): SEHNR, FQNEAQ (reference sequence). This CDR3 is CASSFRDQPQHF. The CDR3 DNA sequence: TGTGCCAGCAGCTTTCGGGATCAGCCCCAGCATTTT.

This clonotype was recorded at least ten times. The chain employs TRBV28 and TRBJ2-4; D is possibly TRBD1 (7 bases). CDR3 size: 17 residues. V was clipped by 4 bases and J by 0 bases, with 16 bases between them. The germline CDR1 and CDR2 sequences are MDHEN and SYDVKM. The CDR3 DNA reads as TGTGCCAGCAGTTACACCCGACAGGGACTAGCCAAAAACATTCAGTACTTC. It specifies CASSYTRQGLAKNIQYF. The full variable domain, rest sourced from reference TRBV28 and TRBJ2-4, is DVKVTQSSRYLVKRTGEKVFLECVQDMDHENMFWYRQDPGLGLRLIYFSYDVKMKEKGDIPEGYSVSREKKERFSLILESASTNQTSMYLCASSYTRQGLAKNIQYFGAGTRLSVL.

V gene TRBV7-4 combines with J gene TRBJ2-7; D gene ambiguous. The CDR3 has 12 residues. Germline CDR1 SGHVT, CDR2 SQSDAQ. V was clipped by 0 bases and J by 5 bases, with 5 bases between them. The CDR3 DNA is TGTGCCAGCAGCTTAGCCGTAGACGAGCAGTACTTC. It codes for CASSLAVDEQYF.